The rows below give T cell receptor beta chains drawn from one sample of a study of T-cell reconstitution after alpha-beta-depleted transplantation in children. TCRdb processed the PCR reads anew with MiXCR; each CDR3 protein has one entry. The sample shows some 300,000 distinct CDR3 sequences, roughly a tenth of them seen only once. This material consisted of PBMCs, taken before TCRalphabeta/CD19-depleted stem cell transplant. The receptors were gathered from a boy younger than two with acute myeloid leukemia, due to receive a stem cell transplant. The CDR3 runs from the conserved cysteine through the conserved F or W. Fields, in order: clone size, J gene, D gene, V gene, CDR3 protein, CDR3 DNA. D genes are given only for firm matches. The listing skips clone size in some rows; elsewhere it reads once, few, many or a size class.

clone size: many
J gene: TRBJ2-7
D gene: TRBD2
V gene: TRBV5-1
CDR3 protein: CASSFSGGIPYEQYF
CDR3 DNA: TGCGCCAGCAGCTTTAGCGGGGGGATTCCCTACGAGCAGTACTTC

clone size: -
J gene: TRBJ2-2
D gene: -
V gene: TRBV5-1
CDR3 protein: CASSLGTITGELFF
CDR3 DNA: TGCGCCAGCAGCTTGGGGACAATCACCGGGGAGCTGTTTTTT

clone size: many
J gene: TRBJ2-4
D gene: -
V gene: TRBV6-5
CDR3 protein: CASSYSLRGKNIQYF
CDR3 DNA: TGTGCCAGCAGTTATTCGCTTCGGGGCAAAAACATTCAGTACTTC

clone size: many
J gene: TRBJ2-7
D gene: -
V gene: TRBV12-3/TRBV12-4
CDR3 protein: CASSPSHEQYF
CDR3 DNA: TGTGCCAGCAGCCCCTCCCACGAGCAGTACTTC

clone size: many
J gene: TRBJ1-5
D gene: -
V gene: TRBV12-3/TRBV12-4
CDR3 protein: CASSGNSAGNQPQHF
CDR3 DNA: TGTGCCAGCAGTGGTAACAGCGCGGGCAATCAGCCCCAGCATTTT

clone size: many
J gene: TRBJ2-7
D gene: TRBD2
V gene: TRBV10-3
CDR3 protein: CAISELARYEQYF
CDR3 DNA: TGTGCCATCAGCGAACTAGCGCGCTACGAGCAGTACTTC

clone size: few
J gene: TRBJ2-7
D gene: -
V gene: TRBV10-2
CDR3 protein: CASSESRGPVSEQYF
CDR3 DNA: TGCGCCAGCAGTGAGTCGAGGGGACCGGTTTCCGAGCAGTACTTC

clone size: many
J gene: TRBJ2-3
D gene: -
V gene: TRBV24-1
CDR3 protein: CATSDLTGSTDTQYF
CDR3 DNA: TGTGCCACCAGTGATTTGACAGGGAGCACAGATACGCAGTATTTT

clone size: many
J gene: TRBJ2-3
D gene: -
V gene: TRBV5-1
CDR3 protein: CASSLDRPTDTQYF
CDR3 DNA: TGCGCCAGCAGCCTAGACAGGCCCACAGATACGCAGTATTTT

clone size: many
J gene: TRBJ1-3
D gene: TRBD1
V gene: TRBV10-3
CDR3 protein: CAITDREGNTIYF
CDR3 DNA: TGTGCCATCACTGACAGGGAAGGAAACACCATATATTTT